A single T cell receptor (beta chain) is shown here with its context. The antigen is unknown. The source of the sample is a study of human T cells and chemical hapten exposure. Study information: The patients, most of them female, presented with alopecia areata, totalis or universalis.

Study-wide points: Each of the donors had alopecia, so their immune responses may not resemble those of healthy people.

The germline CDR1 and CDR2 sequences are KGHSH and LQKENI. Trimming stripped 6 bases from V and 5 bases from J, with 13 bases between. The CDR3 sequence is 13 residues long. In TCRdb, the RACE reads were re-called with MiXCR into one record per CDR3 protein. Seen here are 350,000 or so distinct CDR3 sequences, around 7% observed once, and the top ten hold 7.5% to 9%. Noted time point: patch test 1, 2 weeks after DPC sensitization. As for treatment: therapeutic diphenylcyclopropenone sensitization with weekly scalp DPC. The V call is TRBV18, the J call TRBJ1-1; tentative D call: TRBD1 (5 bases). Sequenced material: whole blood, taken in connection with sensitization to the hapten diphenylcyclopropenone (DPC). The source is a woman under 30 with alopecia areata. Some clones in this sample may be carry-over from other donors' samples. The CDR3 spells CASSSNRGTEAFF. The CDR3 nucleotides are TGTGCCAGCTCCTCAAATCGGGGGACTGAAGCTTTCTTT.